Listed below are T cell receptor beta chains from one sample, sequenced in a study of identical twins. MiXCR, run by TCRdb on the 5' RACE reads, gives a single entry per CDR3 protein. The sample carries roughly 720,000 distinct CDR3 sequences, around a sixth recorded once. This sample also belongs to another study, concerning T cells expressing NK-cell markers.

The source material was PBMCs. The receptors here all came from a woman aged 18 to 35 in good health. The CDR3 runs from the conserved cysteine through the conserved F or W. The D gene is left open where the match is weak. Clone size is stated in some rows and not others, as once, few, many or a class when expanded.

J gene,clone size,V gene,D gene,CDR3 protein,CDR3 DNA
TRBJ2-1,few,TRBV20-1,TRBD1,CSAPYQGASYNEQFF,TGCAGTGCGCCTTATCAGGGGGCATCCTACAATGAGCAGTTCTTC
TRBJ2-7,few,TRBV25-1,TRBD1,CASSEPGTVNLYEQYF,TGTGCCAGCAGTGAGCCCGGGACAGTAAACCTCTACGAGCAGTACTTC
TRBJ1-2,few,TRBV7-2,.,CASSPQGPSNYGYTF,TGTGCCAGCAGCCCACAGGGTCCATCTAACTATGGCTACACCTTC
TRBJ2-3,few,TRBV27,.,CASSLSSPDTQYF,TGTGCCAGCAGTTTATCCTCCCCAGATACGCAGTATTTT
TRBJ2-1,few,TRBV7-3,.,CASSASTDNEQFF,TGTGCCAGCAGCGCCAGTACCGACAATGAGCAGTTCTTC
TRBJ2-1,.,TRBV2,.,CASSGSSGDEQFF,TGTGCCAGCAGTGGTTCTTCGGGGGATGAGCAGTTCTTC
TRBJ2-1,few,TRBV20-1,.,CSATGTRPYNEQFF,TGCAGTGCTACCGGGACACGACCTTACAATGAGCAGTTCTTC
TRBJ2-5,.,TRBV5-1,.,CASSSTLAVETQYF,TGCGCCAGCAGCTCGACCTTAGCGGTCGAGACCCAGTACTTC
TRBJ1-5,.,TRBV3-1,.,CASSGGLNQPQHF,TGTGCCAGCAGCGGAGGATTAAATCAGCCCCAGCATTTT
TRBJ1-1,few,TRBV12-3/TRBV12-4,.,CASSLRGQGMGTEAFF,TGTGCCAGCAGCCTCCGAGGCCAGGGGATGGGCACTGAAGCTTTCTTT
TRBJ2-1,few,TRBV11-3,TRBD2,CASSLSGSGNEQFF,TGTGCCAGCAGCCTTAGCGGGAGCGGTAATGAGCAGTTCTTC
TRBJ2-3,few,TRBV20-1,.,CSAKGGPDTQYF,TGCAGTGCTAAGGGGGGGCCAGATACGCAGTATTTT
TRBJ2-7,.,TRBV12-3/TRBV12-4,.,CASREETSYEQYF,TGTGCCAGCAGAGAAGAAACCTCCTACGAGCAGTACTTC
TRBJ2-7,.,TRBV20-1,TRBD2,CSAGRTSIHEQYF,TGCAGTGCTGGAAGGACTAGCATCCACGAGCAGTACTTC
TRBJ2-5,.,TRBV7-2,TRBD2,CASRRGGSVQETQYF,TGTGCCAGCAGACGTGGCGGGAGCGTACAAGAGACCCAGTACTTC
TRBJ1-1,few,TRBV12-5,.,CASGLVFEAFF,TGTGCTAGTGGTTTGGTATTCGAAGCTTTCTTT
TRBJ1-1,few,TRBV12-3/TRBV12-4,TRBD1,CASSPRQGSTEAFF,TGTGCCAGCAGTCCTCGACAGGGGAGCACTGAAGCTTTCTTT
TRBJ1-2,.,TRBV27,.,CASSLSVGRVFYGYTF,TGTGCCAGCAGTTTATCAGTCGGCAGGGTCTTCTATGGCTACACCTTC
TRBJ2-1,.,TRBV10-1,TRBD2,CASSGASGRLSSYNEQFF,TGCGCCAGCAGTGGGGCTAGCGGGAGGTTGAGCTCCTACAATGAGCAGTTCTTC
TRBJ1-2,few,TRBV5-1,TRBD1,CASSVGQGGRNGYTF,TGCGCCAGCAGCGTCGGACAGGGGGGTAGGAATGGCTACACCTTC
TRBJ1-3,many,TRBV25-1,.,CASLSGGNTIYF,TGTGCCAGCCTGTCAGGGGGAAACACCATATATTTT
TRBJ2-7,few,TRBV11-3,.,CASSPRQTYEQYF,TGTGCCAGCAGCCCCCGGCAGACCTACGAGCAGTACTTC
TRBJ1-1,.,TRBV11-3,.,CASSLIVTEAFF,TGTGCCAGCAGCTTAATAGTAACTGAAGCTTTCTTT
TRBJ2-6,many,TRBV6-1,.,CASSRDFSGANVLTF,TGTGCCAGCAGCCGGGACTTCTCTGGGGCCAACGTCCTGACTTTC
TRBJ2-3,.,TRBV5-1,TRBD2,CASSLRLGGGFQDTQYF,TGCGCCAGCAGCCTACGCCTGGGCGGGGGTTTTCAAGATACGCAGTATTTT
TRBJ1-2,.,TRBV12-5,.,CASGLGGLGYTF,TGTGCTAGTGGCCTTGGGGGCCTTGGCTACACCTTC
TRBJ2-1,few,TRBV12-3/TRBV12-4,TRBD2,CASSLGLAGGLVNEQFF,TGTGCCAGCAGTTTAGGACTAGCGGGAGGGCTGGTCAATGAGCAGTTCTTC
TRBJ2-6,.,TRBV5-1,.,CASSLDGTTGANVLTF,TGCGCCAGCAGCTTGGACGGGACAACCGGGGCCAACGTCCTGACTTTC
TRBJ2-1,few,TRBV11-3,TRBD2,CASSDSGGLNEQFF,TGTGCCAGCAGCGATAGCGGGGGGCTGAATGAGCAGTTCTTC
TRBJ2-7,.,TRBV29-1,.,CSVEWGQPGFYEQYF,TGCAGCGTTGAATGGGGGCAGCCAGGGTTCTACGAGCAGTACTTC
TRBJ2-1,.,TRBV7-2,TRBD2,CASSPGTSRYNEQFF,TGTGCCAGCAGCCCCGGGACTAGCCGTTACAATGAGCAGTTCTTC
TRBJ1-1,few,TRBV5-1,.,CASSLVPSNTEAFF,TGCGCCAGCAGCCTCGTCCCCTCGAACACTGAAGCTTTCTTT
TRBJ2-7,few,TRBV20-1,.,CSARDLSEQYF,TGCAGTGCTAGAGATCTGAGCGAGCAGTACTTC
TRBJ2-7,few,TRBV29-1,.,CSVEKLGQSSYEQYF,TGCAGCGTTGAGAAGCTAGGACAGAGCTCCTACGAGCAGTACTTC
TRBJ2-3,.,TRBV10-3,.,CAISGYGHPSTDTQYF,TGTGCCATCAGTGGCTACGGGCACCCTAGCACAGATACGCAGTATTTT
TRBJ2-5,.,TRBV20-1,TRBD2,CSASPWTSGGETQYF,TGCAGTGCTAGTCCATGGACTAGCGGGGGGGAGACCCAGTACTTC
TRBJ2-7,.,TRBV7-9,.,CASSLAGRITGEQYF,TGTGCCAGCAGCTTAGCGGGGAGGATAACGGGGGAGCAGTACTTC
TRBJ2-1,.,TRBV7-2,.,CASSLGWGTYNEQFF,TGTGCCAGCAGCTTAGGCTGGGGGACCTACAATGAGCAGTTCTTC
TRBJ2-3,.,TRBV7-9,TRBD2,CASSLGLPFTDTQYF,TGTGCCAGCAGCTTGGGACTACCATTCACAGATACGCAGTATTTT
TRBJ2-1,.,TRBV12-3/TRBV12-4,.,CASSLSSSMAQFF,TGTGCCAGCAGTTTAAGTAGTTCGATGGCGCAGTTCTTC
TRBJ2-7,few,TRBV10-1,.,CASSSTRTAVQYF,TGCGCCAGCAGTTCCACTAGGACCGCGGTGCAGTACTTC
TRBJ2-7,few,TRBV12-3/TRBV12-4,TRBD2,CATAPTAGAWEQYF,TGTGCCACCGCTCCAACGGCGGGAGCTTGGGAGCAGTACTTC
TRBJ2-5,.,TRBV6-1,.,CASREGPWIGTQYF,TGTGCCAGCAGGGAGGGGCCTTGGATTGGGACCCAGTACTTC
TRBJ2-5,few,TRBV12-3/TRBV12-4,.,CASSLVVSLQETQYF,TGTGCCAGCAGTTTAGTGGTGTCACTGCAAGAGACCCAGTACTTC
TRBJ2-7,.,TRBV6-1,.,CACLRTPLYEQYF,TGTGCCTGTTTAAGGACGCCCCTCTACGAGCAGTACTTC
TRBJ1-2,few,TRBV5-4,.,CASSSERRGRDGYTF,TGTGCCAGCAGCTCTGAAAGGAGGGGCAGGGATGGCTACACCTTC
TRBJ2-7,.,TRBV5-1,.,CASSLGPSGYEQYF,TGCGCCAGCAGCTTGGGGCCGAGCGGCTACGAGCAGTACTTC
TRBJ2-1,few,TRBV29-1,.,CSVEIGRVGWFF,TGCAGCGTTGAGATAGGGAGAGTAGGCTGGTTCTTC
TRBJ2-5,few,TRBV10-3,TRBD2,CAISGTSGQETQYF,TGTGCCATCAGTGGGACTAGCGGCCAAGAGACCCAGTACTTC
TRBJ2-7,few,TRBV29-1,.,CSVASGLPYEQYF,TGCAGCGTCGCCTCCGGACTCCCCTACGAGCAGTACTTC
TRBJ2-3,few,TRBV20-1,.,CSATSGKGTDTQYF,TGCAGTGCTACCTCAGGGAAAGGCACAGATACGCAGTATTTT
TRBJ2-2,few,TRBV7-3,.,CASSFTPLTGELFF,TGTGCCAGCAGCTTCACCCCCCTCACCGGGGAGCTGTTTTTT
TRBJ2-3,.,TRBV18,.,CASSHRDLSTDTQYF,TGTGCCAGCTCACACAGGGACCTTAGTACAGATACGCAGTATTTT
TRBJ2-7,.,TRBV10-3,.,CATSRAGEQYF,TGTGCCACCTCCCGGGCGGGGGAGCAGTACTTC
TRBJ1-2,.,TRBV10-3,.,CAISEPRFQGRDGYTF,TGTGCCATCAGTGAGCCCCGCTTCCAGGGGCGGGATGGCTACACCTTC
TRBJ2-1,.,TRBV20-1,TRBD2,CSAYQRETYNEQFF,TGCAGTGCTTACCAGCGGGAAACGTACAATGAGCAGTTCTTC
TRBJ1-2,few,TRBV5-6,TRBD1,CASRFDRGSGYTF,TGTGCCAGCAGGTTCGACAGGGGCTCTGGCTACACCTTC